These 20 T cell receptor beta chains originate from one sample sequenced in a study of shared clonotypes between healthy human individuals. Some clones are missing from TCRdb's copy, which holds only in-frame ones; the method was immunoSEQ multiplex PCR. The repertoire holds about 1,500,000 clones, with more than 95% as singletons. The sample comprised naive CD4+ T cells sorted from blood. As for subset: CD45RA+ positively selected. Every receptor here comes from a man aged 25-45 years in good health.

The rearrangement joins TRBV6-1 to TRBJ1-2; D possibly corresponds to TRBD1 (5 bases). Trimming took off 1 base at V and 2 bases at J, with 14 bases between the two ends. The CDR3 contains 16 residues. Germline V gives CDR1 MNHNS, CDR2 SASEGT. This chain's CDR3 is CASSEGTSGTNYGYTF. The CDR3 nucleotides read TGTGCCAGCAGTGAAGGGACATCGGGAACCAACTATGGCTACACCTTC.

The rearrangement links TRBV5-1 to TRBJ2-3; D may correspond to TRBD1 or TRBD2 (5 bases each). V was trimmed by 4 bases and J by 4 bases, leaving 13 bases between them. The CDR3 sequence is 14 residues long. Per germline, CDR1 SGHRS and CDR2 YFSETQ. The CDR3 sequence: CASSGAEGSDTQYF. The CDR3 bases are TGCGCCAGCAGCGGGGCTGAGGGGTCAGATACGCAGTATTTT.

V usage is TRBV27 and J usage is TRBJ1-2, with 10 positions matching TRBD1. Losses at the gene ends were 6 bases for V and 4 bases for J; bases not matched to a gene: 5. The CDR3 runs to 14 residues. Germline CDR1 MNHEY, CDR2 SMNVEV (reference sequence). In DNA form, the CDR3 reads TGTGCCAGCAGAAGGACAGGGGGGGCCTATGGCTACACCTTC. Amino acid sequence: CASRRTGGAYGYTF.

This rearrangement joins TRBV27 to TRBJ2-1, with 9 bases matching TRBD2. This CDR3 is built from 16 residues. Germline V gene lookup returns CDR1 MNHEY and CDR2 SMNVEV (reference sequence). Trimming removed 3 bases from V and 2 bases from J; junction bases left unmatched: 5. In nucleotides, the CDR3 is TGTGCCAGCAGTTTCTTATCTAGCGGGGCCTACAATGAGCAGTTCTTC. Amino acid sequence: CASSFLSSGAYNEQFF.

This clone occurred once. V is TRBV6-1 and J is TRBJ1-2; maybe TRBD1 (5 bases). CDR1 MNHNS and CDR2 SASEGT come from the germline V gene. Trimming took 7 bases from V and 8 from J, leaving 14 bases between them. This CDR3 has 12 amino acids. The CDR3 is CASIPGGGGYTF. The CDR3 nucleotides are TGTGCCAGCATCCCCGGGGGGGGAGGCTACACCTTC.

Written as DNA, the CDR3 is TGCGCCAGCAGTGAGGAAGCGGGAGTCTTAGATACGCAGTATTTT. Translation gives CASSEEAGVLDTQYF. The V call is TRBV10-2, the J call TRBJ2-3, with 8 bases lining up with TRBD2. The V gene end was trimmed by 2 bases and the J gene end by 5 bases; junction bases not matched to a gene: 6. The germline V gene has CDR1 WSHSY and CDR2 SAAADI. The length of the CDR3 is 15 residues.

The V and J genes are TRBV10-1 and TRBJ1-3; no reliable D call. The ends were cut back, 7 bases at V and 5 bases at J, with 18 bases in the middle. Germline V gene data show CDR1 as WNHNN and CDR2 as SYGVQD (reference sequence). The CDR3 loop spans 15 amino acids. The DNA of the CDR3 is TGCGCCAGCAATCCCCGGGTTGAGTACAGAAACACCATATATTTT. This gives the protein CASNPRVEYRNTIYF.

The CDR3 reads CASSFSPNAYEQYF. CDR3 in DNA: TGTGCCAGCAGCTTTTCCCCAAATGCCTACGAGCAGTACTTC. The gene calls are TRBV5-4 and TRBJ2-7, with D unclear. Germline V gives CDR1 SGHNT, CDR2 YYREEE (reference sequence). V was shortened by 2 bases and J by 2 bases, with 11 bases between the two germline ends. CDR3 length: 14 residues.

The genes are TRBV6-1 and TRBJ1-1, with no clear D. Germline V lookup: CDR1 MNHNS, CDR2 SASEGT. The CDR3 has 14 amino acids. V was pared by 8 bases and J by 3 bases, with 16 bases between. The CDR3 region is CASPGDGTYTEAFF. DNA of the CDR3: TGTGCCAGCCCGGGCGACGGCACGTACACTGAAGCTTTCTTT.

In DNA form, the CDR3 reads TGTGCCCCGGGACTAGCGGGCTCCGAGCAGTACTTC. It specifies CAPGLAGSEQYF. V gene TRBV19 combines with J gene TRBJ2-7, with 12 bases lining up with TRBD2. The V gene end was trimmed by 11 bases and the J gene end by 6 bases; junction bases not matched to a gene: 5. CDR1 and CDR2 (germline): LNHDA, SQIVND (reference sequence). This CDR3 has 12 residues.

The gene calls are TRBV10-2 and TRBJ2-2; D is uncertain. Looked up from germline, CDR1 is WSHSY and CDR2 is SAAADI. Trimming removed 9 bases from V and 6 bases from J, with 8 bases in between. The CDR3 runs to 11 residues. In nucleotides, the CDR3 is TGCGCCAGTATTGGAGCCGGGGAGCTGTTTTTT. As protein: CASIGAGELFF.

J is TRBJ2-5 and V is TRBV2; D uncertain. V lost 5 bases to trimming and J lost 2 bases, with 12 bases between them. This CDR3 spans 14 amino acids. From germline, CDR1 is SNHLY and CDR2 FYNNEI. The DNA of the CDR3 is TGTGCCAGCAGTAGTAGGTTACTTCAAGAGACCCAGTACTTC. Its translation is CASSSRLLQETQYF.

V usage is TRBV5-4 and J usage is TRBJ2-7, with D uncertain. Germline V gene lookup returns CDR1 SGHNT and CDR2 YYREEE (reference sequence). There are 13 residues in the CDR3. V was cut by 2 bases and J by 1 base, with 7 bases left in between. The CDR3 sequence: CASSFSPSYEQYF. CDR3 DNA: TGTGCCAGCAGCTTTAGTCCTTCCTACGAGCAGTACTTC. Complete variable domain (other parts from reference TRBV5-4 and TRBJ2-7): ETGVTQSPTHLIKTRGQQVTLRCSSQSGHNTVSWYQQALGQGPQFIFQYYREEENGRGNFPPRFSGLQFPNYSSELNVNALELDDSALYLCASSFSPSYEQYFGPGTRLTVT.

The chain links TRBV5-1 to TRBJ2-2, with TRBD1 matching 10 bases. After removal of 6 bases from V and 6 bases from J, the junction contained 8 bases not matched to a gene. Germline CDR1 SGHRS, CDR2 YFSETQ. This CDR3 contains 15 residues. In nucleotides, the CDR3 is TGCGCCAGCAAAAAGGGACAGGGGCTGGCCGGGGAGCTGTTTTTT. It yields the protein CASKKGQGLAGELFF. Supplemented by reference TRBV5-1 and TRBJ2-2, the full variable domain reads KAGVTQTPRYLIKTRGQQVTLSCSPISGHRSVSWYQQTPGQGLQFLFEYFSETQRNKGNFPGRFSGRQFSNSRSEMNVSTLELGDSALYLCASKKGQGLAGELFFGEGSRLTVL.

The V and J genes are TRBV10-2 and TRBJ2-6; D is unclear. CDR3 size: 14 residues. Trimming removed 10 bases at V and 7 bases at J, with 17 bases between. Germline assignment: CDR1 WSHSY and CDR2 SAAADI. CDR3 DNA: TGCGCCACCATTACGGGTTCTAAAGCCAACGTCCTGACTTTC. Amino acid sequence: CATITGSKANVLTF.

V is TRBV5-6 and J is TRBJ2-1; 9 nucleotides line up with TRBD2. The V segment lost 1 base and the J segment 6 bases; nucleotides outside the gene matches: 5. This CDR3 has 15 residues. Germline-derived CDR1 and CDR2 are SGHDT and YYEEEE. CDR3 region: CASSLSGSGSNEQFF. The CDR3 region has the DNA TGTGCCAGCAGCTTGAGTGGTAGCGGGAGCAATGAGCAGTTCTTC. Filled out from reference TRBV5-6 and TRBJ2-1, the complete variable domain reads DAGVTQSPTHLIKTRGQQVTLRCSPKSGHDTVSWYQQALGQGPQFIFQYYEEEERQRGNFPDRFSGHQFPNYSSELNVNALLLGDSALYLCASSLSGSGSNEQFFGPGTRLTVL.

V and J are TRBV18 and TRBJ2-4; possibly TRBD1 for D (6 bases). Germline V lookup: CDR1 KGHSH, CDR2 LQKENI. This CDR3 comprises 14 residues. The ends were cut back, 3 bases at V and 8 bases at J, with 14 bases in the middle. The DNA of the CDR3 is TGTGCCAGCTCACCGACAGGCCTCGGGGACATTCAGTACTTC. Protein: CASSPTGLGDIQYF.

The chain carries TRBV10-1 and TRBJ1-1; 7 nucleotides agree with TRBD1. J was trimmed by 1 base and V by 6 bases; bases with no gene match: 2. CDR1 and CDR2 from the germline V gene are WNHNN and SYGVQD (reference sequence). The length of the CDR3 is 13 residues. CDR3 loop: CASRGQPNTEAFF. As DNA, the CDR3 is TGCGCCAGCAGGGGACAGCCGAACACTGAAGCTTTCTTT.

This chain links TRBV28 with TRBJ2-7, with D uncertain. This CDR3 spans 12 amino acids. In germline, CDR1 is MDHEN, CDR2 SYDVKM. Trimming removed 3 bases from V and 3 bases from J, with 6 bases in between. The DNA for the CDR3 is TGTGCCAGCAGTTTCCCGTACTACGAGCAGTACTTC. Protein product: CASSFPYYEQYF.

The chain joins TRBV18 to TRBJ1-5, with a possible D match to TRBD1 (5 bases). The CDR3 contains 14 residues. Germline CDR1 reads KGHSH; CDR2 reads LQKENI. The V and J ends lost 0 bases and 5 bases respectively, with 8 bases between them. CDR3 in amino acids: CASSPPRGHQPQHF. The CDR3 bases are TGTGCCAGCTCACCACCCCGGGGACATCAGCCCCAGCATTTT. The full variable domain, in which reference TRBV18 and TRBJ1-5 provide the parts outside the CDR3, is NAGVMQNPRHLVRRRGQEARLRCSPMKGHSHVYWYRQLPEEGLKFMVYLQKENIIDESGMPKERFSAEFPKEGPSILRIQQVVRGDSAAYFCASSPPRGHQPQHFGDGTRLSIL.